This T cell receptor beta chain came from a study of T cells in localized non-small cell lung cancer. Findings and limits, study-wide: The study linked higher blood T cell density to longer overall survival. Without multi-region sequencing, intratumor heterogeneity could not be excluded. A median of about 58 of the top 100 tumor clones appeared in adjacent lung, which was paired and uninvolved. The greatest T cell clonality was found in uninvolved adjacent lung (higher than in tumor).

Sequencing was performed with immunoSEQ multiplex PCR; in TCRdb, only in-frame clones are kept and a portion is missing. The repertoire consists of fewer than 40,000 clones, with around 90% occurring once and the leading ten covering 4% to 4.5%. A word on this clone: The antigen is unknown.

The CDR3 runs 15 residues. V lost 3 bases and J lost 2, with 13 bases in between. The germline V gene encodes CDR1 SGHTA and CDR2 FQGNSA. V gene TRBV7-2 combines with J gene TRBJ1-1; D perhaps matches TRBD1 (5 bases). This receptor was obtained from a woman aged 35-75 years with stage III lung adenocarcinoma. The source material was peripheral blood mononuclear cells, sampled before any cancer treatment. The chain's CDR3 is CASSFTGTANTEAFF. The CDR3 DNA follows: TGTGCCAGCAGCTTCACCGGGACCGCTAACACTGAAGCTTTCTTT.